These 20 T cell receptor beta chains were sequenced from one sample in a study of blood T cell repertoires in COVID-19. Only in-frame clones appear in the TCRdb table, and some are missing; sequencing was by immunoSEQ multiplex PCR. Of 150,000 to 200,000 clones listed, roughly 85% are singletons. Sequenced sample: peripheral blood. The receptors derive from an elderly woman with acute or convalescent COVID-19.

Regarding this clone: Germline and junction disagree at one end, which may indicate a read error. The V gene is TRBV12-3 or TRBV12-4, the J gene TRBJ2-3; perhaps TRBD1 as D (5 bases). The CDR3 is made up of 12 amino acids. The CDR3 spells CASTSPPTELSF. The DNA of the CDR3 is TGTGCCAGCACTTCCCCACCGACAGAGCTAAGTTTT.

The gene calls are TRBV19 and TRBJ1-5; 7 positions match TRBD1. Germline V gene lookup returns CDR1 LNHDA and CDR2 SQIVND (reference sequence). V shed 1 base, J shed 0 bases, and the junction held 6 bases outside the gene matches. The length of the CDR3 is 17 residues. The CDR3 sequence is CASSIAWDRNSNQPQHF. The CDR3 DNA follows: TGTGCCAGTAGTATAGCCTGGGACAGAAATAGCAATCAGCCCCAGCATTTT.

This sequence joins TRBV10-3 and TRBJ1-4, with a possible D match to TRBD1 (6 bases). Per the germline V gene, CDR1 is ENHRY and CDR2 is SYGVKD. The CDR3 runs 14 residues. Between the trimmed V and J ends, which lost 6 bases and 7 bases, there was a span of 15 bases. This CDR3 reads CAIRDRGDREKLFF. The CDR3 bases are TGTGCCATCAGGGACAGAGGGGACCGTGAAAAACTGTTTTTT.

V and J are TRBV9 and TRBJ2-3, with 8 bases matching TRBD2. Germline lookup yields CDR1 SGDLS and CDR2 YYNGEE. The CDR3 has 16 amino acids. J lost 0 bases, V lost 2 bases, and 5 bases had no gene match. This chain's CDR3 is CASSVGSGASTDTQYF. In DNA, the CDR3 is TGTGCCAGCAGCGTGGGTAGCGGGGCCAGCACAGATACGCAGTATTTT.

The rearrangement links TRBV24-1 to TRBJ2-7; 11 bases fit TRBD1. Looked up from germline, CDR1 is KGHDR and CDR2 is SFDVKD. The CDR3 is made up of 15 amino acids. Trimming removed 8 bases from V and 4 bases from J; junction bases left unmatched: 9. The CDR3 DNA is TGTGCCACCAACGCCGGGACAGGGGGTAGGTACGAGCAGTACTTC. It translates to CATNAGTGGRYEQYF.

The rearrangement links TRBV6-2 or TRBV6-3 to TRBJ1-1; tentative D call: TRBD1 (6 bases). The length of the CDR3 is 15 residues. Trimming pared 5 bases from V and 0 bases from J, leaving 13 bases between. Germline V gene sequence: CDR1 MNHEY, CDR2 SVGEGT. The CDR3 region is CASSRADRLNTEAFF. The CDR3, as DNA: TGTGCCAGCAGTCGAGCCGACAGGTTGAACACTGAAGCTTTCTTT.

This chain uses TRBV5-4 with TRBJ1-4; the D gene is possibly TRBD1 (5 bases). CDR3 length: 14 amino acids. CDR1 and CDR2 (germline): SGHNT, YYREEE (reference sequence). Trimming removed 1 base at V and 6 bases at J, with 10 bases between. The CDR3 region has the DNA TGTGCCAGCAGCTTGCGGGGGAGCGATGAAAAACTGTTTTTT. It specifies CASSLRGSDEKLFF.

There are a few counts of this clone. The chain uses TRBV19 and TRBJ2-7; the D is unclear. With 6 bases removed from V and 7 bases from J, the gap between germline ends came to 19 bases. The CDR3 has 14 residues. Germline V CDR1 and CDR2: LNHDA, SQIVND (reference sequence). The CDR3, as DNA: TGTGCCAGTAGCAATCCCGGTCTAACTTGGGAGCAGTACTTC. Amino acid sequence: CASSNPGLTWEQYF.

V gene TRBV6-5 combines with J gene TRBJ1-1; D is perhaps TRBD1 (6 bases). The length of the CDR3 is 14 residues. Germline CDR1 and CDR2: MNHEY and SVGAGI. The germline V and J ends were trimmed by 6 bases and 4 bases, with 15 bases remaining between them. CDR3 bases: TGTGCCAGCAGCGGAAACAGGGACGGCACTGAAGCTTTCTTT. Translation: CASSGNRDGTEAFF.

CDR3 protein: CASSQEINGEQFF. CDR3 nucleotide sequence: TGCGCCAGCAGCCAAGAGATAAACGGTGAGCAGTTCTTC. V is TRBV4-3 and J is TRBJ2-1; D is uncertain. CDR3 size: 13 residues. Germline loops: CDR1 LGHNA, CDR2 YSLEER. V lost 0 bases and J 9 bases, leaving 9 bases between the germline ends.

J is TRBJ2-2 and V is TRBV15; TRBD2 matches 11 bases. CDR1 is LNHNV, CDR2 YYDKDF, per germline (reference sequence). The CDR3 spans 15 residues. J lost 9 bases, V lost 3 bases, and 6 bases had no gene match. The CDR3 DNA sequence: TGTGCCACCAGCAGTCTAGCGGGGGGCGTGAGGGAGCTGTTTTTT. This gives the protein CATSSLAGGVRELFF.

This chain uses TRBV15 with TRBJ1-2, with a weak D call TRBD1 (6 bases). V was cut by 0 bases and J by 0 bases, with 8 bases left in between. The CDR3 consists of 15 residues. Germline V lookup: CDR1 LNHNV, CDR2 YYDKDF (reference sequence). CDR3 residues: CATSREGGANYGYTF. CDR3 in DNA: TGTGCCACCAGCAGAGAAGGGGGAGCTAACTATGGCTACACCTTC.

This clone has ten or more counts. This chain joins TRBV19 and TRBJ2-1; D not resolved. V was cut by 7 bases and J by 7 bases, with 8 bases left in between. Germline V CDR1 and CDR2: LNHDA, SQIVND (reference sequence). This CDR3 is 11 amino acids long. The CDR3 sequence: CASIERNEQFF. The CDR3 DNA reads as TGTGCCAGTATCGAGCGAAATGAGCAGTTCTTC. The full variable domain, completed using reference TRBV19 and TRBJ2-1, is DGGITQSPKYLFRKEGQNVTLSCEQNLNHDAMYWYRQDPGQGLRLIYYSQIVNDFQKGDIAEGYSVSREKKESFPLTVTSAQKNPTAFYLCASIERNEQFFGPGTRLTVL.

V is TRBV29-1 and J is TRBJ1-5; no clear D gene. Germline V gene data show CDR1 as SQVTM and CDR2 as ANQGSEA. The CDR3 length is 12 residues. Trimming cost V 7 bases and J 0 bases, with 7 bases left between them. DNA of the CDR3: TGCAGCGCTAAAAATAGCAATCAGCCCCAGCATTTT. Its translation is CSAKNSNQPQHF.

The chain employs TRBV4-1 and TRBJ2-4, with a tentative D call TRBD1 (5 bases). Trimming removed 1 base at V and 0 bases at J, with 7 bases between. Looked up from germline, CDR1 is MGHRA and CDR2 is YSYEKL. This CDR3 region has 15 residues. This CDR3 reads CASSQGGLAKNIQYF. CDR3 nucleotide sequence: TGCGCCAGCAGCCAAGGGGGCCTAGCCAAAAACATTCAGTACTTC.

The rearrangement links TRBV5-1 to TRBJ1-3; possibly TRBD1 for D (5 bases). V lost 5 bases and J lost 6, with 15 bases in between. The CDR3 consists of 14 residues. The germline CDR1 and CDR2 sequences are SGHRS and YFSETQ. The CDR3 sequence is CASRRGDVENTIYF. CDR3 nucleotides: TGCGCCAGCAGGCGGGGGGATGTGGAAAACACCATATATTTT. Full variable domain (rest looked up from reference TRBV5-1 and TRBJ1-3): KAGVTQTPRYLIKTRGQQVTLSCSPISGHRSVSWYQQTPGQGLQFLFEYFSETQRNKGNFPGRFSGRQFSNSRSEMNVSTLELGDSALYLCASRRGDVENTIYFGEGSWLTVV.

The chain joins TRBV27 to TRBJ2-3; 13 bases fit TRBD2. CDR3 size: 17 residues. Germline CDR1 MNHEY, CDR2 SMNVEV (reference sequence). Trimming cost V 6 bases and J 1 base; bases outside gene matches: 7. The CDR3 coding sequence is TGTGCCAGCAGAGACGGAGGACTAGCGGGGGGCACAGATACGCAGTATTTT. Amino acids: CASRDGGLAGGTDTQYF.

The V call is TRBV7-2, the J call TRBJ2-4; 8 positions agree with TRBD1. After removal of 1 base from V and 6 bases from J, the junction contained 5 bases not matched to a gene. Germline CDR1 reads SGHTA; CDR2 reads FQGNSA. This CDR3 has 15 amino acids. Here the CDR3 reads CASSLDIGQGNIQYF. The CDR3 DNA is TGTGCCAGCAGCTTAGATATCGGACAGGGAAACATTCAGTACTTC.

The genes are TRBV2 and TRBJ1-6; 7 nucleotides match TRBD1. Germline-derived CDR1 and CDR2 are SNHLY and FYNNEI. CDR3 size: 14 residues. The ends lost 5 bases at V and 6 bases at J; junction bases unmatched: 4. In DNA, the CDR3 is TGTGCCAGCAGTTTGACAGGGAGTAATTCACCCCTCCACTTT. As protein: CASSLTGSNSPLHF.

This rearrangement joins TRBV11-1 to TRBJ1-2, with D perhaps matching TRBD1 (5 bases). This CDR3 has 13 amino acids. V dropped 5 bases and J dropped 7 bases, with 14 bases sitting between them. The germline gives CDR1 SGHAT, CDR2 FQDESV (reference sequence). Here the CDR3 DNA reads TGTGCCAGCAGCCCCACCGGGGGAGGTGGCTACACCTTC. Residues: CASSPTGGGGYTF.